This T cell receptor beta chain was retrieved from a study of CD8+CD57+ T cells in acquired aplastic anemia. In the study overall: The study obtained an average of roughly 3 ug of DNA from sorted CD4+ and CD8+ cells.

TCR beta VDJ and CDR3 were profiled, and genomic DNA was the template. TCRdb redid the calling of the reads with MiXCR, one entry per CDR3 protein. In the table there are approximately 190,000 distinct CDR3 sequences, 40% to 50% of which are singletons. Whoever was chosen for sequencing had shown CD8+CD57+ cell expansion by flow cytometry. There were no patients without severe acquired aplastic anemia. All patients were therapy-naive when blood was sampled. The study's findings and limits: Around 27 sequences, all CD8+ CDR3, were shared between patients and controls.

This clonotype occurred many times. Its target is unknown. CDR3 length: 16 residues. The V gene end was trimmed by 3 bases and the J gene end by 3 bases; junction bases not matched to a gene: 5. The germline V gene encodes CDR1 SGHRS and CDR2 YFSETQ. The genes are TRBV5-1 and TRBJ2-5; 13 bases fit TRBD2. This TCR was recovered from a human donor with aplastic anemia. What was sequenced was sorted CD4+, CD8+, or CD8+CD57+ T cells (not recorded which) from PBMCs. Here the CDR3 reads CASSSAGTSGKETQYF. DNA of the CDR3: TGCGCCAGCAGCTCAGCCGGGACTAGCGGGAAAGAGACCCAGTACTTC.